The 7 T cell receptor beta chains below were found in one sample sequenced in a study of cytomegalovirus exposure and HLA in healthy donors. This PCR relied on a set of 60 Vbeta primers and 13 Jbeta primers. Assay used: immunoSEQ multiplex PCR; TCRdb lists only in-frame clones, some missing. The sample consists of 130,000 to 150,000 clones, about 79% of them appearing once. The sequencing sample was made of PBMCs. These receptors came from a woman aged 25 to 39 in good health and CMV-seronegative.

The chain links TRBV30 to TRBJ2-2; tentatively, D is TRBD1 (6 bases). CDR3 size: 13 residues. The germline gives CDR1 GTSNPN, CDR2 SVGIG (reference sequence). V lost 1 base and J 5 bases, leaving 8 bases between the germline ends. DNA of the CDR3: TGTGCCTGGAGTGCCCAGGGGACCGGGGAGCTGTTTTTT. This sequence encodes CAWSAQGTGELFF.

The chain has TRBV4-2 and TRBJ2-7; 11 nucleotides align to TRBD2. V trimming: 8 bases; J trimming: 1 base; junction bases outside the gene matches: 4. The length of the CDR3 is 14 residues. Germline CDR1 is LGHNA and CDR2 is YNFKEQ. The CDR3 sequence: CASSPSGGSYEQYF. The DNA of the CDR3 is TGTGCCAGCTCACCTAGCGGGGGGTCCTACGAGCAGTACTTC.

The rearrangement links TRBV7-9 to TRBJ2-6, with D unclear. The ends were cut back, 3 bases at V and 2 bases at J, with 17 bases in the middle. There are 18 residues in the CDR3. Per the germline V gene, CDR1 is SEHNR and CDR2 is FQNEAQ (reference sequence). DNA for the CDR3: TGTGCCAGCAGCTTTGGTGCGGCCTCTAGGCCTGGGGCCAACGTCCTGACTTTC. It translates to CASSFGAASRPGANVLTF.

The count of this clone is one. The rearrangement links TRBV5-1 to TRBJ1-2; 10 nucleotides line up with TRBD1. J was trimmed by 8 bases and V by 0 bases; bases with no gene match: 4. Germline values: CDR1 SGHRS, CDR2 YFSETQ. The CDR3 is made up of 14 amino acids. This chain's CDR3 is CASSLGDRGRGYTF. The CDR3 DNA reads TGCGCCAGCAGCTTGGGGGACAGGGGTAGAGGCTACACCTTC.

This clone has a single count. V is TRBV9 and J is TRBJ2-1, with 10 bases that match TRBD2. V shed 0 bases and J 6 bases; nucleotides not matched to a gene: 6. The CDR3 spans 16 residues. Germline CDR1 SGDLS, CDR2 YYNGEE. CDR3 sequence (DNA): TGTGCCAGCAGCGTAGTTGGTAGCGGGGGGCCCAATGAGCAGTTCTTC. Encoded protein: CASSVVGSGGPNEQFF.

This clone was counted only a few times. The chain joins TRBV19 to TRBJ1-2; 7 nucleotides agree with TRBD1. J gave up 3 bases and V 3 bases, and 10 bases lay outside the gene matches. The CDR3 totals 16 residues. Germline loops: CDR1 LNHDA, CDR2 SQIVND (reference sequence). CDR3 protein: CASSMPTGDSHYGYTF. DNA for the CDR3: TGTGCCAGTAGTATGCCTACGGGGGACAGCCACTATGGCTACACCTTC.

The rearrangement uses TRBV19 and TRBJ1-6; TRBD1 agrees at 7 bases. The CDR3 covers 14 residues. Trimming removed 9 bases from V and 6 bases from J; junction bases left unmatched: 8. The V gene's germline CDR1 is LNHDA and CDR2 SQIVND (reference sequence). CDR3 sequence: CASTGGTANSPLHF. The CDR3 DNA follows: TGTGCCAGCACGGGAGGGACAGCTAATTCACCCCTCCACTTT. The variable domain in full, completed from reference TRBV19 and TRBJ1-6, reads DGGITQSPKYLFRKEGQNVTLSCEQNLNHDAMYWYRQDPGQGLRLIYYSQIVNDFQKGDIAEGYSVSREKKESFPLTVTSAQKNPTAFYLCASTGGTANSPLHFGNGTRLTVT.